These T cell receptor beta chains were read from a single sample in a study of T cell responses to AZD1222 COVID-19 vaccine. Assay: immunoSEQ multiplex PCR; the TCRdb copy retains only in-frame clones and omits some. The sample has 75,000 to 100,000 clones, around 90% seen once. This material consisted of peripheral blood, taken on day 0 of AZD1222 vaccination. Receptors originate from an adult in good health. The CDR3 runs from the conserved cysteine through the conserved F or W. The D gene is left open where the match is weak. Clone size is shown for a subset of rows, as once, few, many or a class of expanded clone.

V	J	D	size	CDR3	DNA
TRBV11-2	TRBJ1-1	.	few	CASSLARRDTEAFF	TGTGCCAGCAGCTTAGCTAGAAGGGACACTGAAGCTTTCTTT
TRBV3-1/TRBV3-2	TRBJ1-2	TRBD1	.	CASSSRIRDRYGYTF	TGTGCCAGCAGCAGCCGAATCCGGGACAGATATGGCTACACCTTC
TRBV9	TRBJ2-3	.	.	CASSVGRTDTQYF	TGTGCCAGCAGCGTCGGCCGAACAGATACGCAGTATTTT
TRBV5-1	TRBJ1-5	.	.	CASSPEGVPDQPQHF	TGCGCCAGCAGCCCGGAGGGGGTCCCCGACCAGCCCCAGCATTTT
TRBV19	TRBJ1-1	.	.	CASTGTPNTEAFF	TGTGCCAGTACCGGGACACCGAACACTGAAGCTTTCTTT
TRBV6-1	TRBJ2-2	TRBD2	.	CASSAPSGLRSGELFF	TGTGCCAGCAGTGCCCCTAGCGGCCTTCGGTCCGGGGAGCTGTTTTTT
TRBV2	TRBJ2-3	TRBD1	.	CASSVGRGSGDTQYF	TGTGCCAGCAGTGTTGGCAGGGGGTCTGGAGATACGCAGTATTTT
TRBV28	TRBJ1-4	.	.	CASSFRHLNEKLFF	TGTGCCAGCAGTTTCCGACACCTTAATGAAAAACTGTTTTTT
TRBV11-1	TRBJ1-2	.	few	CASSLVPGFGYGYTF	TGTGCCAGCAGCTTAGTCCCAGGGTTCGGCTATGGCTACACCTTC
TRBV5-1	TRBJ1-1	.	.	CASTLTAGPNTEAFF	TGCGCCAGCACCCTAACGGCCGGACCGAACACTGAAGCTTTCTTT
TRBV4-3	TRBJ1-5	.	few	CASSQDYSWGQPQHF	TGCGCCAGCAGCCAAGATTATTCGTGGGGTCAGCCCCAGCATTTT
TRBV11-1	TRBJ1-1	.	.	CASSLTSGGTEAFF	TGTGCCAGCAGCTTAACTTCAGGAGGGACTGAAGCTTTCTTT
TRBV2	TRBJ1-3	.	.	CASSLDRSSSGNTIYF	TGTGCCAGCAGTCTTGACAGGTCAAGCTCTGGAAACACCATATATTTT
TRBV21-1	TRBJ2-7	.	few	CASSAIQDRAKQYF	TGTGCCAGCAGCGCCATTCAGGACAGGGCGAAGCAGTACTTC
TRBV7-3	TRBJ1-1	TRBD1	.	CASSLSSGGNTEAFF	TGTGCCAGCAGCTTGTCGTCAGGGGGGAACACTGAAGCTTTCTTT
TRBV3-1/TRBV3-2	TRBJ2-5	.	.	CASSPRGQNPETQYF	TGTGCCAGCAGCCCACGGGGCCAAAACCCCGAGACCCAGTACTTC
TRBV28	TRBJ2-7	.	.	CASSLLAGYEQYF	TGTGCCAGCAGTTTACTGGCGGGCTACGAGCAGTACTTC
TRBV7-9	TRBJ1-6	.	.	CASGKQGDYNSALHF	TGTGCCAGCGGGAAACAGGGCGATTATAATTCGGCCCTCCACTTT
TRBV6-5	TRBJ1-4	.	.	CASSYSLATNEKLFF	TGTGCCAGCAGTTACTCCCTAGCAACTAATGAAAAACTGTTTTTT
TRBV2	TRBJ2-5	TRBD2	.	CASKRTSGGQETQYF	TGTGCCAGCAAGCGGACTAGCGGGGGGCAAGAGACCCAGTACTTC
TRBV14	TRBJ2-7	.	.	CASSQDRPMGYEQYF	TGTGCCAGCAGCCAAGATCGGCCCATGGGCTACGAGCAGTACTTC
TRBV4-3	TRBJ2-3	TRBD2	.	CASSQGGGVAGIDTQYF	TGCGCCAGCAGCCAAGGAGGAGGGGTAGCGGGGATAGATACGCAGTATTTT
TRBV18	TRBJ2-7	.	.	CASSSSSYEQYF	TGTGCCAGCTCATCGAGCTCCTACGAGCAGTACTTC
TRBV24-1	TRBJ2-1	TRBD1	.	CATSDGTVRNEQFF	TGTGCCACCAGTGACGGGACAGTTCGCAATGAGCAGTTCTTC
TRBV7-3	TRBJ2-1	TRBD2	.	CASSRGTSGNNEQFF	TGTGCCAGCAGCCGAGGGACTAGCGGGAACAATGAGCAGTTCTTC
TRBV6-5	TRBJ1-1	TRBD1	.	CASQPQGAEAFF	TGTGCCAGCCAACCTCAGGGGGCTGAAGCTTTCTTT
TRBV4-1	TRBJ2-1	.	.	CASSQVRGTYNEQFF	TGCGCCAGCAGCCAAGTTCGGGGCACCTACAATGAGCAGTTCTTC
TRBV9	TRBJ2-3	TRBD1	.	CASSDSGTGSDTQYF	TGTGCCAGCAGCGACTCCGGGACAGGGTCAGATACGCAGTATTTT
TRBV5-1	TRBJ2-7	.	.	CATRVGGNSYEQYF	TGCGCCACCCGGGTAGGGGGGAACTCCTACGAGCAGTACTTC
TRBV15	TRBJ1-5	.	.	CATSRDRGGSNQPQHF	TGTGCCACCAGCAGAGATCGAGGGGGGAGCAATCAGCCCCAGCATTTT
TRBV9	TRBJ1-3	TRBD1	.	CASSPRQGSGNTIYF	TGTGCCAGCAGCCCCCGACAGGGAAGTGGAAACACCATATATTTT
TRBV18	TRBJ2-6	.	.	CASSPLGQAGSSGANVLTF	TGTGCCAGCTCACCACTTGGGCAGGCCGGTAGCTCTGGGGCCAACGTCCTGACTTTC
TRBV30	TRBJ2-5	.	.	CAWSAQGEETQYF	TGTGCCTGGAGCGCTCAGGGCGAAGAGACCCAGTACTTC
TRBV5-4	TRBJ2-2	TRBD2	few	CASSLGLAGAGELFF	TGTGCCAGCAGCTTAGGACTAGCGGGGGCCGGGGAGCTGTTTTTT
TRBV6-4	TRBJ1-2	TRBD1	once	CASSDSGRGSFGYTF	TGTGCCAGCAGTGACTCGGGCAGGGGGTCCTTTGGCTACACCTTC
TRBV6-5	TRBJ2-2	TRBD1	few	CASGQGQGLFF	TGTGCCAGCGGACAGGGACAGGGGCTGTTTTTT
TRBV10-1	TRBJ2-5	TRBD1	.	CARRTTGERETQYF	TGCGCCAGGAGAACAACAGGGGAGCGTGAGACCCAGTACTTC
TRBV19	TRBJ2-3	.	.	CASSPGQSTTQYF	TGTGCCAGTAGCCCAGGACAATCAACTACGCAGTATTTT
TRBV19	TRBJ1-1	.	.	CASSIFPVNTEAFF	TGTGCCAGTAGTATTTTCCCGGTTAACACTGAAGCTTTCTTT
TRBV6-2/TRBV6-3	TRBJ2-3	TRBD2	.	CASSYSASGGAEYF	TGTGCCAGCAGTTACTCGGCTAGCGGGGGGGCCGAGTATTTT
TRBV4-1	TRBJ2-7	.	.	CASSQGDLEQYF	TGCGCCAGCAGCCAAGGGGACTTAGAGCAGTACTTC
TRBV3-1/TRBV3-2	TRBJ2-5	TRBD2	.	CASSQLAGGVETQYF	TGTGCCAGCAGCCAACTAGCGGGGGGAGTTGAGACCCAGTACTTC
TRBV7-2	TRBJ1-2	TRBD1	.	CASSSPGQGARGYTF	TGTGCCAGCAGCTCGCCGGGACAGGGGGCGCGTGGCTACACCTTC
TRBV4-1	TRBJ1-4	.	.	CASSQDFGEKLFF	TGCGCCAGCAGCCAAGACTTCGGTGAAAAACTGTTTTTT
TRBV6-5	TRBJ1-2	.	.	CASSYSGSYGYTF	TGTGCCAGCAGTTACTCGGGTTCCTATGGCTACACCTTC
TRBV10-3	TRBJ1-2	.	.	CAISGDAGGYTF	TGTGCCATCTCTGGGGACGCTGGGGGCTACACCTTC